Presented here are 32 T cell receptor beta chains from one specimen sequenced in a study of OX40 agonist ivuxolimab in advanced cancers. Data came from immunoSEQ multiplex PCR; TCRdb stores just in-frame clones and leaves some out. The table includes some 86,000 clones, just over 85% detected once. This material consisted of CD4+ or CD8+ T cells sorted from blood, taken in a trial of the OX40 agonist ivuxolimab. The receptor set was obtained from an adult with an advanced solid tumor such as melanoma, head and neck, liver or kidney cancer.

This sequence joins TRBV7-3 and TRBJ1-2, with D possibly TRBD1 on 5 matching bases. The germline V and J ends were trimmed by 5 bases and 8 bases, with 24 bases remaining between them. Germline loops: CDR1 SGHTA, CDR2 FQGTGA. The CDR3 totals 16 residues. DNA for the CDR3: TGTGCCAGCAGCCCAAGGGTGGGGCTGGGAAGGAACGGCTACACCTTC. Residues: CASSPRVGLGRNGYTF.

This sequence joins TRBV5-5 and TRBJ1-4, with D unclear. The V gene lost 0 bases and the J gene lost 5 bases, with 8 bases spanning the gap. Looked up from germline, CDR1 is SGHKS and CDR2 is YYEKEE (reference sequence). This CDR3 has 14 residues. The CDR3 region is CASSLVPMNEKLFF. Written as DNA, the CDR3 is TGTGCCAGCAGCTTGGTGCCAATGAATGAAAAACTGTTTTTT.

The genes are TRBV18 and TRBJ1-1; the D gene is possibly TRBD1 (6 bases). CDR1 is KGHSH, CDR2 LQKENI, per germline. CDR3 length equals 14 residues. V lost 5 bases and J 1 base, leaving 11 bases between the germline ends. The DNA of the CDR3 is TGTGCCAGCTCAGCAGACAGGTCGAACACTGAAGCTTTCTTT. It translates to CASSADRSNTEAFF.

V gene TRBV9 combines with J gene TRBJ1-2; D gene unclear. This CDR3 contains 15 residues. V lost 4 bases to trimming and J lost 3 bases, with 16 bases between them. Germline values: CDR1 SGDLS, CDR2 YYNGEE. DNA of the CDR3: TGTGCCAGCAGCCCGAGAAGAGGGCACGACTATGGCTACACCTTC. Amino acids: CASSPRRGHDYGYTF.

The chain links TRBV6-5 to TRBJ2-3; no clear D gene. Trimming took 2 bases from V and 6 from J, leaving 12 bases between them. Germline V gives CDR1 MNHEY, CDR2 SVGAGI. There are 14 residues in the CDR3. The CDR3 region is CASSYRTNPDTQYF. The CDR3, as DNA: TGTGCCAGCAGTTACCGAACAAATCCGGATACGCAGTATTTT.

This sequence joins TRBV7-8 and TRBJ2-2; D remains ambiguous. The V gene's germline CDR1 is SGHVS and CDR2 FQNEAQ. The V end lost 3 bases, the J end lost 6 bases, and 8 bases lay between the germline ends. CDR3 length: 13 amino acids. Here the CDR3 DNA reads TGTGCCAGCAGCTTCGAAAGGCCCGGGGAGCTGTTTTTT. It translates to CASSFERPGELFF.

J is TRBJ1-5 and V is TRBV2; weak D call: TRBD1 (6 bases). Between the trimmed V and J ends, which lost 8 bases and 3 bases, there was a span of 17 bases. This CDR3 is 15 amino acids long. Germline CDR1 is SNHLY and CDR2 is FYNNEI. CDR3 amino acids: CASGGQGTVNQPQHF. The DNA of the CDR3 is TGTGCCAGCGGCGGGCAGGGGACCGTCAATCAGCCCCAGCATTTT.

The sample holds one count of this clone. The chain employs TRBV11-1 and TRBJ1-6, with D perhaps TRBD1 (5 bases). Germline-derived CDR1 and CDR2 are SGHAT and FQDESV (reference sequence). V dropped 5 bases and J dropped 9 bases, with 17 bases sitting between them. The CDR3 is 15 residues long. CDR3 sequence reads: CASSDTRTGGSPLHF. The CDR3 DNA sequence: TGTGCCAGCAGCGATACTCGGACGGGGGGTTCACCCCTCCACTTT. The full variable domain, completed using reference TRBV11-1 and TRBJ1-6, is EAEVAQSPRYKITEKSQAVAFWCDPISGHATLYWYRQILGQGPELLVQFQDESVVDDSQLPKDRFSAERLKGVDSTLKIQPAELGDSAMYLCASSDTRTGGSPLHFGNGTRLTVT.

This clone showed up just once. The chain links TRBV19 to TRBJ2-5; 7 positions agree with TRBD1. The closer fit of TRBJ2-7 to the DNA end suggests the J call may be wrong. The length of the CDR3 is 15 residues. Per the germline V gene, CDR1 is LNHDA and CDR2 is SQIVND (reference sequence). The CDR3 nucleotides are TGTGCCAGCCAGGAGACAGGGCGAAGCTCCTACGAGCAGTACTTC. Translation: CASQETGRSSYEQYF.

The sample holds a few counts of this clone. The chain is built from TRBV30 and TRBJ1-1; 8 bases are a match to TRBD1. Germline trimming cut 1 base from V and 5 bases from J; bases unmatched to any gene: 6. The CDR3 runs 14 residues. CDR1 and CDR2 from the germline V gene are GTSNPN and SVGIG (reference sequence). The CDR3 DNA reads TGTGCCTGGAGTGAAAGGACAGGGCGGACTGAAGCTTTCTTT. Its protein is CAWSERTGRTEAFF.

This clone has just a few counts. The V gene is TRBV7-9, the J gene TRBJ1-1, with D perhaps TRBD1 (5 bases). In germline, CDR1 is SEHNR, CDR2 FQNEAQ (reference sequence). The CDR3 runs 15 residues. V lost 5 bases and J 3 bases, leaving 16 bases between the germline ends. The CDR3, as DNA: TGTGCCAGCAGCGCCGACAGTGGCAGGGACACTGAAGCTTTCTTT. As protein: CASSADSGRDTEAFF.

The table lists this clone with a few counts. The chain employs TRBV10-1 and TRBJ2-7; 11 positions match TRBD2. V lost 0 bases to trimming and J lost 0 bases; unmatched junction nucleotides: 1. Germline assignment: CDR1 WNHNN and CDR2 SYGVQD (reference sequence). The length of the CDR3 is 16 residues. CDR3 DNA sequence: TGCGCCAGCAGTGAGTCGACTAGCGGGAACTCCTACGAGCAGTACTTC. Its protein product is CASSESTSGNSYEQYF.

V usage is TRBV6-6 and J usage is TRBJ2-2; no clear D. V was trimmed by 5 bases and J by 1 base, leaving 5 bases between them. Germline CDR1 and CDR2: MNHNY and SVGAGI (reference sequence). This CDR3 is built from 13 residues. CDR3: CASSSKNTGELFF. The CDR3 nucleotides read TGTGCCAGCAGTAGCAAGAACACCGGGGAGCTGTTTTTT.

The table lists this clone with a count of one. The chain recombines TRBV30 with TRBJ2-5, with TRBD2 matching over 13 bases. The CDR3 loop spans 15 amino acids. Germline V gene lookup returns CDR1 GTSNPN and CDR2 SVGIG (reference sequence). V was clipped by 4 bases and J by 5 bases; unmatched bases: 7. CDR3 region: CAWTTGTSGAETQYF. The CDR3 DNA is TGTGCCTGGACCACCGGGACTAGCGGGGCGGAGACCCAGTACTTC.

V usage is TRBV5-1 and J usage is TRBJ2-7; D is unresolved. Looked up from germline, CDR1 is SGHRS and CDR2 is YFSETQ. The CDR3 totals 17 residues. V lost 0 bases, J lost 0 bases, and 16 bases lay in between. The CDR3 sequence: CASSLAPSGGSSYEQYF. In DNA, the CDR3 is TGCGCCAGCAGCTTGGCCCCGTCTGGCGGAAGCTCCTACGAGCAGTACTTC.

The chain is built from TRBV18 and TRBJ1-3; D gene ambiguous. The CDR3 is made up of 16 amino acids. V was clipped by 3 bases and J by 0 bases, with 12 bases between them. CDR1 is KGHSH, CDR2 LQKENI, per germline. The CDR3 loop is CASSPIFGNSGNTIYF. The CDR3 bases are TGTGCCAGCTCACCGATCTTTGGGAACTCTGGAAACACCATATATTTT.

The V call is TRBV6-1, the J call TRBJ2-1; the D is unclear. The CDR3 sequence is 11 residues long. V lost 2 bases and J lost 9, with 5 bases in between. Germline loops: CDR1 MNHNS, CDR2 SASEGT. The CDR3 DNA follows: TGTGCCAGCAGTGAAAATGCTGAGCAGTTCTTC. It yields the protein CASSENAEQFF.

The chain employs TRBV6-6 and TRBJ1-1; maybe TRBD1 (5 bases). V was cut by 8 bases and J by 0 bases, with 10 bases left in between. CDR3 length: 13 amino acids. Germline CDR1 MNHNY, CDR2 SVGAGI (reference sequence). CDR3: CASRGELNTEAFF. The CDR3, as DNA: TGTGCCAGCCGGGGCGAGCTGAACACTGAAGCTTTCTTT.

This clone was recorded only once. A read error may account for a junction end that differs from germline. The CDR3 sequence: CASVSSSGSSNEQFF. In nucleotides, the CDR3 is TGTGCCAGCGTCTCCTCTAGCGGTTCCTCCAATGAGCAGTTCTTC. This rearrangement joins TRBV5-6 to TRBJ2-1; 7 bases align to TRBD2. CDR1 and CDR2 from the germline V gene are SGHDT and YYEEEE. There are 15 residues in the CDR3.

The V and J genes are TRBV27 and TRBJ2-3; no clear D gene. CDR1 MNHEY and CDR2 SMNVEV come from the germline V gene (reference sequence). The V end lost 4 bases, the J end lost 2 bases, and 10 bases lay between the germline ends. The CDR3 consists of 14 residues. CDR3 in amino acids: CASSSQAATDTQYF. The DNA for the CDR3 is TGTGCCAGCAGTTCCCAGGCAGCCACAGATACGCAGTATTTT.

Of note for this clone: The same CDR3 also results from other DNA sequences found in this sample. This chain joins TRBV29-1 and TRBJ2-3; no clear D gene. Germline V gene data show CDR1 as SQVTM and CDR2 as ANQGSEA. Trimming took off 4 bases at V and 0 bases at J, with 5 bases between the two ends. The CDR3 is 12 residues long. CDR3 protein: CSVVASTDTQYF. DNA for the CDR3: TGCAGCGTTGTTGCTAGCACAGATACGCAGTATTTT.

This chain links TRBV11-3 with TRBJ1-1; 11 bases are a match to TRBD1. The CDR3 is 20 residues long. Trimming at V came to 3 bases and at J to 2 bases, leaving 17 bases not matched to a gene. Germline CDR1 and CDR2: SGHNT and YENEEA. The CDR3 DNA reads TGTGCCAGCAGCTTCCACTCCGACCCAGGGACAGGGGGTTTCAACACTGAAGCTTTCTTT. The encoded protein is CASSFHSDPGTGGFNTEAFF.

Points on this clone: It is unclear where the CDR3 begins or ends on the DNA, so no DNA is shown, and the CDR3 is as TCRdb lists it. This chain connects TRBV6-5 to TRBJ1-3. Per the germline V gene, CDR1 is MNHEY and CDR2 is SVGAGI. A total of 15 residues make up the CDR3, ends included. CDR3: CASSSSGGLRNTIYF.

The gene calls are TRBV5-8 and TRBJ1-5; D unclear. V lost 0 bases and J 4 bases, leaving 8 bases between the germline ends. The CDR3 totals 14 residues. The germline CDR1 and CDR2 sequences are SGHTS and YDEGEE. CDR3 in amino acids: CASSLVGRNQPQHF. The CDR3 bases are TGTGCCAGCAGCTTGGTAGGAAGGAATCAGCCCCAGCATTTT.

The CDR3 sequence is CASSYSGREAEAFF. Here the CDR3 DNA reads TGTGCCAGCAGTTACTCTGGCCGGGAGGCTGAAGCTTTCTTT. This chain connects TRBV6-6 to TRBJ1-1; the D is unclear. In germline, CDR1 is MNHNY, CDR2 SVGAGI (reference sequence). V was clipped by 0 bases and J by 6 bases, with 11 bases between them. The CDR3 totals 14 residues.

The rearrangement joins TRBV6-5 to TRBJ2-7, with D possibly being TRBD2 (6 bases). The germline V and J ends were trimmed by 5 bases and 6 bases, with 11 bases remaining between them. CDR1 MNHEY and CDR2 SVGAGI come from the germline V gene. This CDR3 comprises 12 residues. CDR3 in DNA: TGTGCCAGCAGTCCAAAGGGAGGCGAGCAGTACTTC. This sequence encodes CASSPKGGEQYF.

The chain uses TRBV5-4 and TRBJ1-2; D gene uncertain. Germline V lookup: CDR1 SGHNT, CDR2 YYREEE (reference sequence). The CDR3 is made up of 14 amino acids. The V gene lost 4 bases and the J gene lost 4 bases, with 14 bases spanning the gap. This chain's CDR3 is CASSPRSEGYGYTF. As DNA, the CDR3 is TGTGCCAGCAGCCCTCGGAGTGAGGGCTATGGCTACACCTTC.

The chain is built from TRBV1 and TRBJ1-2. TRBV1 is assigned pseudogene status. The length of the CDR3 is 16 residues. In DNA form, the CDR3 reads TGCACCAGCAGCCAAGATAAAGTGGGGGGCGACTATGGCTACACCTTC. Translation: CTSSQDKVGGDYGYTF.

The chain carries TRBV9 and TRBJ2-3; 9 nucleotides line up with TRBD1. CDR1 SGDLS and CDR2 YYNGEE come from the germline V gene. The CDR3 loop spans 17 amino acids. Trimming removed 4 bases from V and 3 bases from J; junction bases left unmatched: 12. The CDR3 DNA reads TGTGCCAGCAGCTCCCGTTCGGGACAGGGAATTACAGATACGCAGTATTTT. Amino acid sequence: CASSSRSGQGITDTQYF.

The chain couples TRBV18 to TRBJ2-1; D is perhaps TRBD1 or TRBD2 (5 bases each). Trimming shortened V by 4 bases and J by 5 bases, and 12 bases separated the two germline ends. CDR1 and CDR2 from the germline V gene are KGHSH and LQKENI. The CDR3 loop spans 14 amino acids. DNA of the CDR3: TGTGCCAGCTCACGGGACGGCCGAAACAATGAGCAGTTCTTC. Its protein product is CASSRDGRNNEQFF.

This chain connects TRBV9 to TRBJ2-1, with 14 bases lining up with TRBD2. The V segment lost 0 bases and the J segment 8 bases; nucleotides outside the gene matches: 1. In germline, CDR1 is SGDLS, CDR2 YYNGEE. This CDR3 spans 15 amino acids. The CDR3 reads CASSVEGLAGDEQFF. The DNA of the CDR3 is TGTGCCAGCAGCGTAGAGGGACTAGCGGGGGATGAGCAGTTCTTC. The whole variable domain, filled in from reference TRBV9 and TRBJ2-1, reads DSGVTQTPKHLITATGQRVTLRCSPRSGDLSVYWYQQSLDQGLQFLIQYYNGEERAKGNILERFSAQQFPDLHSELNLSSLELGDSALYFCASSVEGLAGDEQFFGPGTRLTVL.

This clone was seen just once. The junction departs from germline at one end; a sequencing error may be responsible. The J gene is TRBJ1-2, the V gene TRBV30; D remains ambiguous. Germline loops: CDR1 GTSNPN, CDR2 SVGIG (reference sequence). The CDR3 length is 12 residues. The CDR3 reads CAWSETLPLINF. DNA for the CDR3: TGTGCCTGGAGCGAGACACTACCTCTTATAAACTTC.